One and the same sample provided the 18 T cell receptor beta chains below, sequenced in a study of cytomegalovirus exposure and HLA in healthy donors. TCRdb keeps only in-frame clones here, not all; method: immunoSEQ multiplex PCR. The sample holds about 220,000 clones, approximately 90% seen once. The sequenced material came from PBMCs. These receptors all stem from a woman between 18 and 30 years old in good health and CMV-seronegative.

The CDR3 loop reads CASSRPDRGFNQPQHF. CDR3 DNA: TGTGCCAGCAGTCGACCGGACAGGGGTTTCAATCAGCCCCAGCATTTT. J is TRBJ1-5 and V is TRBV28; 9 nucleotides align to TRBD1. Germline lookup yields CDR1 MDHEN and CDR2 SYDVKM. Trimming removed 5 bases from V and 3 bases from J; junction bases left unmatched: 8. The CDR3 is 16 residues long.

The rearrangement uses TRBV19 and TRBJ1-5; 8 positions agree with TRBD1. Germline V gives CDR1 LNHDA, CDR2 SQIVND (reference sequence). V lost 5 bases, J lost 3 bases, and 6 bases stayed unmatched. CDR3 length equals 15 residues. The CDR3 DNA sequence: TGTGCCAGTAGTTATACAGGGGGAGTCAATCAGCCCCAGCATTTT. This sequence encodes CASSYTGGVNQPQHF.

V and J are TRBV28 and TRBJ2-7, with D tentatively TRBD2 (6 bases). The CDR3 loop spans 14 amino acids. CDR1 MDHEN and CDR2 SYDVKM come from the germline V gene. Trimming took off 3 bases at V and 0 bases at J, with 9 bases between the two ends. CDR3 DNA sequence: TGTGCCAGCAGTTTTGGGACTCACTCCTACGAGCAGTACTTC. It codes for CASSFGTHSYEQYF.

V usage is TRBV7-6 and J usage is TRBJ2-7; 10 nucleotides match TRBD2. Germline trimming cut 2 bases from V and 6 bases from J; bases unmatched to any gene: 7. CDR1 SGHVS and CDR2 FNYEAQ come from the germline V gene. The CDR3 consists of 15 residues. CDR3 loop: CASSLLAGVRGEQYF. The DNA of the CDR3 is TGTGCCAGCAGCTTACTAGCGGGAGTAAGGGGCGAGCAGTACTTC.

The chain uses TRBV30 and TRBJ2-5, with 8 bases lining up with TRBD1. J was trimmed by 2 bases and V by 4 bases; bases with no gene match: 6. The germline V gene encodes CDR1 GTSNPN and CDR2 SVGIG (reference sequence). There are 14 residues in the CDR3. CDR3: CAWNSHRGQETQYF. CDR3 in DNA: TGTGCCTGGAATTCCCACAGGGGGCAAGAGACCCAGTACTTC.

The V call is TRBV6-5, the J call TRBJ2-1; weak D call: TRBD2 (5 bases). The length of the CDR3 is 16 residues. The V gene lost 0 bases and the J gene lost 13 bases, with 22 bases spanning the gap. Germline V gene data show CDR1 as MNHEY and CDR2 as SVGAGI. For the CDR3, the DNA is TGTGCCAGCAGTTACTCTGAGGGTATTAAGAAACCAATACAGTTCTTC. Amino acid sequence: CASSYSEGIKKPIQFF.

The V call is TRBV30, the J call TRBJ2-2, with a possible D match to TRBD2 (6 bases). The germline CDR1 and CDR2 sequences are GTSNPN and SVGIG (reference sequence). V dropped 5 bases and J dropped 7 bases, with 20 bases sitting between them. This CDR3 is 15 amino acids long. Here the CDR3 DNA reads TGTGCCTGGTCGCCCCCGGGGACTTACCTCGGGGAGCTGTTTTTT. Translated: CAWSPPGTYLGELFF.

The V and J genes are TRBV14 and TRBJ2-7; D remains unclear. The CDR3 is made up of 14 amino acids. Germline-derived CDR1 and CDR2 are SGHDN and FVKESK. V lost 1 base and J lost 4, with 11 bases in between. DNA of the CDR3: TGTGCCAGCAGCCAAGTCCTAGACCCTTACGAGCAGTACTTC. It translates to CASSQVLDPYEQYF.

The CDR3 sequence is CASSPTTSGSFTQYF. CDR3 nucleotide sequence: TGTGCCAGCAGTCCGACGACTAGCGGGAGTTTCACGCAGTATTTT. V is TRBV27 and J is TRBJ2-3; 12 nucleotides agree with TRBD2. V gave up 5 bases and J gave up 9 bases; unmatched junction bases: 9. Germline V lookup: CDR1 MNHEY, CDR2 SMNVEV (reference sequence). The CDR3 totals 15 residues.

The chain recombines TRBV7-2 with TRBJ2-7, with 7 nucleotides matching TRBD1. The germline CDR1 and CDR2 sequences are SGHTA and FQGNSA. The CDR3 sequence is 13 residues long. V trimming: 3 bases; J trimming: 6 bases; junction bases outside the gene matches: 5. The CDR3 DNA follows: TGTGCCAGCAGCTTTCAGGGGGTAAGCGAGCAGTACTTC. Amino acids: CASSFQGVSEQYF.

The chain joins TRBV10-2 to TRBJ2-1; D remains unclear. V lost 7 bases to trimming and J lost 2 bases, with 9 bases between them. The CDR3 length is 13 residues. Germline V gene data show CDR1 as WSHSY and CDR2 as SAAADI. CDR3 DNA: TGCGCCAGCAAACCTAGGACCTACAATGAGCAGTTCTTC. It is translated as CASKPRTYNEQFF.

This chain connects TRBV5-1 to TRBJ1-2; D might be TRBD1 (6 bases). V dropped 1 base and J dropped 8 bases, with 15 bases sitting between them. Germline V gene sequence: CDR1 SGHRS, CDR2 YFSETQ. This CDR3 contains 14 residues. The CDR3 sequence is CASSLSGGALGYTF. CDR3 bases: TGCGCCAGCAGCTTGAGCGGGGGGGCCTTGGGCTACACCTTC.

The chain joins TRBV27 to TRBJ1-5; TRBD1 matches at 9 bases. Germline V gene lookup returns CDR1 MNHEY and CDR2 SMNVEV (reference sequence). The CDR3 length is 14 residues. The trim removed 2 bases at V and 5 bases at J, leaving 1 base unmatched. CDR3 nucleotide sequence: TGTGCCAGCAGTTTAAGGACAGGGGATCAGCCCCAGCATTTT. Translating gives CASSLRTGDQPQHF.

J is TRBJ1-2 and V is TRBV7-8; TRBD1 is a possible D gene (6 bases). V was shortened by 4 bases and J by 4 bases, with 19 bases between the two germline ends. CDR1 is SGHVS, CDR2 FQNEAQ, per germline. The CDR3 loop spans 16 amino acids. The chain's CDR3 is CASSSRPTGKLYGYTF. CDR3 nucleotide sequence: TGTGCCAGCAGCTCCCGCCCCACAGGGAAACTCTATGGCTACACCTTC.

The gene calls are TRBV5-1 and TRBJ1-2, with D possibly matching TRBD1 (6 bases). This CDR3 comprises 15 residues. CDR1 SGHRS and CDR2 YFSETQ come from the germline V gene. Trimming took off 4 bases at V and 1 base at J, with 14 bases between the two ends. The CDR3 coding sequence is TGCGCCAGCAGCCCCGGACAGTCCAGTAACTATGGCTACACCTTC. Protein: CASSPGQSSNYGYTF. Combining the CDR3 with reference TRBV5-1 and TRBJ1-2 gives the whole variable domain KAGVTQTPRYLIKTRGQQVTLSCSPISGHRSVSWYQQTPGQGLQFLFEYFSETQRNKGNFPGRFSGRQFSNSRSEMNVSTLELGDSALYLCASSPGQSSNYGYTFGSGTRLTVV.

The rearrangement uses TRBV27 and TRBJ1-1; TRBD1 is a possible D gene (6 bases). The ends were cut back, 6 bases at V and 0 bases at J, with 17 bases in the middle. Germline V CDR1 and CDR2: MNHEY, SMNVEV (reference sequence). The CDR3 is made up of 16 amino acids. The CDR3 coding sequence is TGTGCCAGCAGGGACATACAGGGCCTCATGAACACTGAAGCTTTCTTT. Its translation is CASRDIQGLMNTEAFF.

The rearrangement joins TRBV10-3 to TRBJ2-2; 8 bases match TRBD2. CDR3 length equals 16 residues. The junction had 1 base not matched to a gene; V was cut back by 0 bases and J by 1 base. Germline V lookup: CDR1 ENHRY, CDR2 SYGVKD. This chain's CDR3 is CAISESTSGNTGELFF. The CDR3 region has the DNA TGTGCCATCAGTGAGTCCACTAGCGGGAACACCGGGGAGCTGTTTTTT.

This sequence joins TRBV5-6 and TRBJ2-4, with 7 bases fitting TRBD1. V shed 2 bases and J 10 bases; nucleotides not matched to a gene: 9. The germline V gene encodes CDR1 SGHDT and CDR2 YYEEEE. This CDR3 is built from 14 residues. The CDR3 DNA is TGTGCCAGCAGCTTAATGGACAGGTCCGAAATTCAGTACTTC. Its protein is CASSLMDRSEIQYF.